A selection of T cell receptor beta chains follows, all from one sample in a study of CD8+CD57+ T cells in acquired aplastic anemia. TCRdb used MiXCR to reprocess the reads, holding one entry per CDR3 protein. Altogether around 200,000 distinct CDR3 sequences are present, roughly 50% being singletons, with the ten largest covering 10% to 15%. The material sequenced was sorted CD4+, CD8+, or CD8+CD57+ T cells (not recorded which) from PBMCs. The source of these receptors is a human donor with aplastic anemia. Both conserved end residues are part of each CDR3. The D gene is left open where the match is weak. Clone size, where shown, is once, few, many, or a class for clones that have expanded.

J gene: TRBJ2-7
V gene: TRBV27
clone size: -
D gene: TRBD1
CDR3 DNA: TGTGCCAGCAGTTCCCACGGGACAGCCTACGAGCAGTACTTC
CDR3 protein: CASSSHGTAYEQYF

J gene: TRBJ2-7
V gene: TRBV2
clone size: -
D gene: TRBD2
CDR3 DNA: TGTGCCAGCGTCCAGCGGGGAAACGAGCAGTACTTC
CDR3 protein: CASVQRGNEQYF

J gene: TRBJ1-2
V gene: TRBV5-6
clone size: few
D gene: -
CDR3 DNA: TGTGCCAGCAGCTTGTCAGGGGCCGGCTACACCTTC
CDR3 protein: CASSLSGAGYTF

J gene: TRBJ2-3
V gene: TRBV29-1
clone size: once
D gene: TRBD2
CDR3 DNA: TGCAGCGTTCAGGGAGGGACTAGCGGGGCAGATACGCAGTATTTT
CDR3 protein: CSVQGGTSGADTQYF

J gene: TRBJ2-5
V gene: TRBV20-1
clone size: -
D gene: -
CDR3 DNA: TGCAGTGCGCCCCTCTTTGGACAATCATGGGAGACCCAGTACTTC
CDR3 protein: CSAPLFGQSWETQYF

J gene: TRBJ1-1
V gene: TRBV4-1
clone size: -
D gene: -
CDR3 DNA: TGCGCCAGCAGCCCAGGCCCAGGGAACACTGAAGCTTTCTTT
CDR3 protein: CASSPGPGNTEAFF

J gene: TRBJ1-6
V gene: TRBV25-1
clone size: -
D gene: -
CDR3 DNA: TGTGCCAGCAGCCCCTGGGGTGATTCACCCCTCCACTTT
CDR3 protein: CASSPWGDSPLHF

J gene: TRBJ2-1
V gene: TRBV29-1
clone size: -
D gene: -
CDR3 DNA: TGCAGCGTGATGGGAAATGAGCAGTTCTTC
CDR3 protein: CSVMGNEQFF

J gene: TRBJ1-1
V gene: TRBV15
clone size: once
D gene: -
CDR3 DNA: TGTGCCACCAGCCACCAGACAGCCGAAGCTTTCTTT
CDR3 protein: CATSHQTAEAFF

J gene: TRBJ1-6
V gene: TRBV10-3
clone size: few
D gene: -
CDR3 DNA: TGTGCCATCAGTGATGTTTCCTATAATTCACCCCTCCACTTT
CDR3 protein: CAISDVSYNSPLHF

J gene: TRBJ1-2
V gene: TRBV6-6
clone size: few
D gene: TRBD1
CDR3 DNA: TGTGCCAGCAGTAGAGCCTGGACAGGGGGAGACTATGGCTACACCTTC
CDR3 protein: CASSRAWTGGDYGYTF

J gene: TRBJ2-2
V gene: TRBV20-1
clone size: -
D gene: -
CDR3 DNA: TGCAGTGCTAGAGATGCGGCGAGAAACACCGGGGAGCTGTTTTTT
CDR3 protein: CSARDAARNTGELFF

J gene: TRBJ1-2
V gene: TRBV5-3
clone size: -
D gene: -
CDR3 DNA: TGTGCCAGCAGCTCACAGACAGATGGCTACACCTTC
CDR3 protein: CASSSQTDGYTF

J gene: TRBJ2-7
V gene: TRBV9
clone size: many
D gene: -
CDR3 DNA: TGTGCCAGCAGCGTAGGGACGCCGGGCGAGCAGTACTTC
CDR3 protein: CASSVGTPGEQYF

J gene: TRBJ2-6
V gene: TRBV7-8
clone size: -
D gene: TRBD1
CDR3 DNA: TGTGCCAGCAGCCCTGGGACAGGCTCGCCCGGGGCCAACGTCCTGACTTTC
CDR3 protein: CASSPGTGSPGANVLTF

J gene: TRBJ1-6
V gene: TRBV12-3/TRBV12-4
clone size: -
D gene: -
CDR3 DNA: TGTGCCAGCAGTTTAGCGCGGCAGTATAATTCACCCCTCCACTTT
CDR3 protein: CASSLARQYNSPLHF

J gene: TRBJ2-3
V gene: TRBV11-2
clone size: many
D gene: -
CDR3 DNA: TGTGCCAGCAGCTCGGGACTGCCCACAGATACGCAGTATTTT
CDR3 protein: CASSSGLPTDTQYF